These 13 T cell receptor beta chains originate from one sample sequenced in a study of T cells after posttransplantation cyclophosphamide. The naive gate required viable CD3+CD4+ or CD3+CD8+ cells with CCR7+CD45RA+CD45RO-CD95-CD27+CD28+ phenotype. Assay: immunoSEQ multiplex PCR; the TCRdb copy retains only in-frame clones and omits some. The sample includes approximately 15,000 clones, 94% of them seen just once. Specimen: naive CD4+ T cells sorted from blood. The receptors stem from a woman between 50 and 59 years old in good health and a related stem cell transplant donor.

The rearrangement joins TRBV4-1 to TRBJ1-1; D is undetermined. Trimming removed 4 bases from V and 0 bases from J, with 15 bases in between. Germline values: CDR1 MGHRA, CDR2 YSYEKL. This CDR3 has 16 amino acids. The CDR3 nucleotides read TGCGCCAGCAGCCGTAGGACGGGAACCATGAACACTGAAGCTTTCTTT. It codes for CASSRRTGTMNTEAFF.

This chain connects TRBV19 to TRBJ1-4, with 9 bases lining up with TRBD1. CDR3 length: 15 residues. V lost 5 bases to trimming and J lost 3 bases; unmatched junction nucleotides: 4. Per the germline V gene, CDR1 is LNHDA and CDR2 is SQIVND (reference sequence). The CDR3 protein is CASSPTGGANEKLFF. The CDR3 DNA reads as TGTGCCAGTAGTCCGACAGGGGGTGCTAATGAAAAACTGTTTTTT.

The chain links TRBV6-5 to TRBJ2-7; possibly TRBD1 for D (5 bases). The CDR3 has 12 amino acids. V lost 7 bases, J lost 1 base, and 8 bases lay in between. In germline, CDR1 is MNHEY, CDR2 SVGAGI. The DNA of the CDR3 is TGTGCCAGCACGACAGCTTCCTACGAGCAGTACTTC. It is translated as CASTTASYEQYF.

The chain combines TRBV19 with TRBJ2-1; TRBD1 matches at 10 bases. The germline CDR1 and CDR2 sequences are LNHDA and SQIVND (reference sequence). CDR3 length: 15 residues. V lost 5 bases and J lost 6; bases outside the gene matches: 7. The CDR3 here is CASSGTGAFRNEQFF. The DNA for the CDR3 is TGTGCCAGTAGTGGGACAGGGGCTTTCCGCAATGAGCAGTTCTTC.

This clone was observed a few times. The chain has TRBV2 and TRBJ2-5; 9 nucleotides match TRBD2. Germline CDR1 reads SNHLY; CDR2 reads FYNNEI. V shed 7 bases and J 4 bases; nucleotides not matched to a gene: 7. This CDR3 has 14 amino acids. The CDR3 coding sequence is TGTGCCAGCATCTACATAGCGGGAGTAGAGACCCAGTACTTC. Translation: CASIYIAGVETQYF.

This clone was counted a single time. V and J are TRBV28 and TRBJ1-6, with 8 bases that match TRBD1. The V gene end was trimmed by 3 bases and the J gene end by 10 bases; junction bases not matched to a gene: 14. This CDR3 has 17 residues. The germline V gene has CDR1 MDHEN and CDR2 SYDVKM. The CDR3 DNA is TGTGCCAGCAGTTTCAGGACAGGGACGGATATTAACTCACCCCTCCACTTT. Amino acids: CASSFRTGTDINSPLHF.

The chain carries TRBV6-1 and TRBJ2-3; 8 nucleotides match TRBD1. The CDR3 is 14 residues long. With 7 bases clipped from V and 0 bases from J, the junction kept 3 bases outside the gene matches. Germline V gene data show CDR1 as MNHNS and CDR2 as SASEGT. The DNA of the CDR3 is TGTGCCAGCACCAGGGGGCTTAGCACAGATACGCAGTATTTT. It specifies CASTRGLSTDTQYF.

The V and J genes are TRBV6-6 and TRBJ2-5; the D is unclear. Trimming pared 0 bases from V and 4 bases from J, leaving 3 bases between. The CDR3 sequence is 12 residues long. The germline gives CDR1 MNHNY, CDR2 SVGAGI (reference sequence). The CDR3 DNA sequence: TGTGCCAGCAGTTACTCTATAGAGACCCAGTACTTC. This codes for CASSYSIETQYF.

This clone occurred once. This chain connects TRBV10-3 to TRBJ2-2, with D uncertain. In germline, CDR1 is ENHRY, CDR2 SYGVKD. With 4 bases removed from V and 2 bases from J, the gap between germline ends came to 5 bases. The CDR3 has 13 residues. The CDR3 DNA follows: TGTGCCATCAGTGTCCATAACACCGGGGAGCTGTTTTTT. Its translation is CAISVHNTGELFF.

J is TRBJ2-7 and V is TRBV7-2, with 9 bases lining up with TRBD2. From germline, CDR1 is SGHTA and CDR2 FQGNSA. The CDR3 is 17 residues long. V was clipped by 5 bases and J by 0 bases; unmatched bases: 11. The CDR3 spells CASSRLAGGYTSYEQYF. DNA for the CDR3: TGTGCCAGCAGCCGGCTTGCGGGAGGGTATACCTCCTACGAGCAGTACTTC.

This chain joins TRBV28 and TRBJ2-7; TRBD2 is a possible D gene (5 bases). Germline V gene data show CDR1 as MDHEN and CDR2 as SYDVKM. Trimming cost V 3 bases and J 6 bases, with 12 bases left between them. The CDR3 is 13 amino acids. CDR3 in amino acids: CASSFPGWGEQYF. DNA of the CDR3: TGTGCCAGCAGTTTCCCGGGATGGGGCGAGCAGTACTTC.

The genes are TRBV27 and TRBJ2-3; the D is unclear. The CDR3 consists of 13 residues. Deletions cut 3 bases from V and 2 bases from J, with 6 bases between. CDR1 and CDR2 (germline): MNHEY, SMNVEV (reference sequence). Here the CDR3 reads CASSFQNTDTQYF. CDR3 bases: TGTGCCAGCAGTTTCCAGAACACAGATACGCAGTATTTT.

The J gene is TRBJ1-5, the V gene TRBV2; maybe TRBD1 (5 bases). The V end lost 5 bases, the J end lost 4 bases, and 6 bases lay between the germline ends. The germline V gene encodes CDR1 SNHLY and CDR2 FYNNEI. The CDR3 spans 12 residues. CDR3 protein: CASSQGNQPQHF. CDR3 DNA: TGTGCCAGCAGTCAGGGAAATCAGCCCCAGCATTTT.